One sample yielded the 30 T cell receptor beta chains listed below, sequenced in a study of early T cells in non-severe SARS-CoV-2 infection. TCRdb reprocessed the 5' RACE reads with MiXCR, giving one entry per CDR3 protein. The sample contains roughly 25,000 distinct CDR3 sequences, more than 3.5% of which appear only once. Sequenced: whole blood. The receptors stem from an adult who was a healthcare worker with PCR-confirmed SARS-CoV-2 infection or an uninfected control (not recorded which).

This clonotype was observed at least ten times. This chain joins TRBV7-2 and TRBJ1-1, with TRBD1 matching over 7 bases. Germline CDR1 reads SGHTA; CDR2 reads FQGNSA. The J segment lost 4 bases and the V segment lost 1 base, leaving 0 bases of the junction unmatched. The CDR3 extends over 13 amino acids. The CDR3: CASSLDRGTEAFF. CDR3 nucleotides: TGTGCCAGCAGCTTAGACAGGGGCACTGAAGCTTTCTTT.

There are many counts of this clonotype. The chain uses TRBV5-1 and TRBJ2-4; D may correspond to TRBD1 or TRBD2 (5 bases each). The germline V gene encodes CDR1 SGHRS and CDR2 YFSETQ. The CDR3 totals 18 residues. The V and J ends lost 1 base and 0 bases respectively, with 17 bases between them. In DNA, the CDR3 is TGCGCCAGCAGCTTGAACCGGGACCTTTCTTCAGCCAAAAACATTCAGTACTTC. It yields the protein CASSLNRDLSSAKNIQYF.

This clonotype was observed at least ten times. The chain has TRBV7-6 and TRBJ1-2; D unclear. V lost 5 bases, J lost 2 bases, and 12 bases lay in between. The CDR3 totals 14 residues. Germline V CDR1 and CDR2: SGHVS, FNYEAQ. The CDR3 nucleotides are TGTGCCAGCAGCCAGATAGAAGGGAACTATGGCTACACCTTC. The encoded protein is CASSQIEGNYGYTF.

This clonotype was found many times. This chain connects TRBV9 to TRBJ1-2; D uncertain. The V gene's germline CDR1 is SGDLS and CDR2 YYNGEE. This CDR3 has 12 amino acids. The V and J ends lost 4 bases and 5 bases respectively, with 9 bases between them. CDR3 sequence: CASSQISYGYTF. Written as DNA, the CDR3 is TGTGCCAGCAGCCAAATATCTTATGGCTACACCTTC.

This clonotype occurred many times. This chain links TRBV11-2 with TRBJ2-1; 7 bases map to TRBD2. The germline V gene encodes CDR1 SGHAT and CDR2 FQNNGV. The CDR3 is 15 residues long. The V gene end was trimmed by 2 bases and the J gene end by 3 bases; junction bases not matched to a gene: 4. In DNA, the CDR3 is TGTGCCAGCAGCTTATCTTCTAGCGGCTACAATGAGCAGTTCTTC. It yields the protein CASSLSSSGYNEQFF.

This sequence joins TRBV6-5 and TRBJ2-3; 9 nucleotides line up with TRBD2. The CDR3 length is 17 residues. The V gene's germline CDR1 is MNHEY and CDR2 SVGAGI. Trimming took 5 bases from V and 1 from J; bases not matched to a gene: 10. CDR3 amino acids: CASSVHPRLAGTDTQYF. The CDR3 region has the DNA TGTGCCAGCAGTGTCCACCCCAGACTAGCGGGCACAGATACGCAGTATTTT.

By sample fraction, this clonotype is medium-sized (0.01 to 0.1%). This chain links TRBV7-9 with TRBJ2-7; tentatively, D is TRBD1 (6 bases). CDR1 and CDR2 from the germline V gene are SEHNR and FQNEAQ (reference sequence). Trimming pared 1 base from V and 13 bases from J, leaving 17 bases between. This CDR3 is built from 13 residues. As DNA, the CDR3 is TGTGCCAGCAGCTTAGGTGGGCCGACGGGACACTACTTC. Translated: CASSLGGPTGHYF.

There are many counts of this clonotype. Here the CDR3 DNA reads TGTGCCAGCAGCAAAGCGGGATGTAGGGGTCAAGAGACCCAGTACTTC. Its translation: CASSKAGCRGQETQYF. The chain employs TRBV21-1 and TRBJ2-5; TRBD1, the table's D call, lacks a check against the DNA. TRBV21-1 is noted as a pseudogene. The CDR3 has 16 amino acids.

This clonotype rates as medium-sized. CDR3 protein: CASSLGQNYGYTF. CDR3 coding DNA: TGCGCCAGCAGCTTGGGACAGAACTATGGCTACACCTTC. This chain joins TRBV5-1 and TRBJ1-2, with D perhaps matching TRBD1 (5 bases). The CDR3 sequence is 13 residues long. The germline V gene has CDR1 SGHRS and CDR2 YFSETQ. V was shortened by 0 bases and J by 2 bases, with 5 bases between the two germline ends.

Here the CDR3 DNA reads TGTGCCAGCAGCTTCCCAGGGGGTTTCCAGCCCCAGCATTTT. It is translated as CASSFPGGFQPQHF. The V call is TRBV7-3, the J call TRBJ1-5; the match to TRBD1 covers 7 bases. Trimming cost V 3 bases and J 7 bases; bases outside gene matches: 6. Germline assignment: CDR1 SGHTA and CDR2 FQGTGA. This CDR3 is built from 14 residues. The full variable domain, rest sourced from reference TRBV7-3 and TRBJ1-5, is GAGVSQTPSNKVTEKGKYVELRCDPISGHTALYWYRQSLGQGPEFLIYFQGTGAADDSGLPNDRFFAVRPEGSVSTLKIQRTERGDSAVYLCASSFPGGFQPQHFGDGTRLSIL.

J is TRBJ2-4 and V is TRBV7-2, with 12 bases that match TRBD2. Per germline, CDR1 SGHTA and CDR2 FQGNSA. CDR3 length: 17 amino acids. V shed 5 bases and J 6 bases; nucleotides not matched to a gene: 11. CDR3 residues: CASSPLTSGSLRNIQYF. The DNA for the CDR3 is TGTGCCAGCAGCCCCTTGACTAGCGGGAGCCTGAGAAACATTCAGTACTTC. The entire variable domain, with the rest obtained from reference TRBV7-2 and TRBJ2-4, is as follows: GAGVSQSPSNKVTEKGKDVELRCDPISGHTALYWYRQSLGQGLEFLIYFQGNSAPDKSGLPSDRFSAERTGGSVSTLTIQRTQQEDSAVYLCASSPLTSGSLRNIQYFGAGTRLSVL.

This clonotype was counted between two and nine times. The chain links TRBV5-1 to TRBJ1-5; D possibly corresponds to TRBD1 (6 bases). The V gene lost 4 bases and the J gene lost 4 bases, with 15 bases spanning the gap. The CDR3 is made up of 15 amino acids. The germline CDR1 and CDR2 sequences are SGHRS and YFSETQ. The CDR3 sequence is CASSRGAGQNQPQHF. The CDR3 DNA reads as TGCGCCAGCAGCCGGGGGGCAGGGCAAAATCAGCCCCAGCATTTT.

The DNA of the CDR3 is TGTGCCAGCACCCGGGACAGGGAATACACCGGGGAGCTGTTTTTT. Translation: CASTRDREYTGELFF. V gene TRBV7-9 combines with J gene TRBJ2-2; 9 bases line up with TRBD1. The CDR3 has 15 residues. Germline V gives CDR1 SEHNR, CDR2 FQNEAQ (reference sequence). The junction had 6 bases not matched to a gene; V was cut back by 7 bases and J by 3 bases. The whole variable domain, filled in from reference TRBV7-9 and TRBJ2-2, reads DTGVSQNPRHKITKRGQNVTFRCDPISEHNRLYWYRQTLGQGPEFLTYFQNEAQLEKSRLLSDRFSAERPKGSFSTLEIQRTEQGDSAMYLCASTRDREYTGELFFGEGSRLTVL.

This clonotype was found many times. J is TRBJ1-5 and V is TRBV7-9; no definite D call. This CDR3 contains 14 residues. In germline, CDR1 is SEHNR, CDR2 FQNEAQ (reference sequence). With 1 base removed from V and 5 bases from J, the gap between germline ends came to 9 bases. The CDR3, as DNA: TGTGCCAGCAGCTTAGACACAGCTGATCAGCCCCAGCATTTT. Translation gives CASSLDTADQPQHF.

This chain uses TRBV3-1 with TRBJ2-4; D remains ambiguous. This CDR3 contains 13 residues. Germline CDR1 LGHDT, CDR2 YNNKEL (reference sequence). Trimming removed 1 base from V and 5 bases from J, with 6 bases in between. The CDR3 nucleotides read TGTGCCAGCAGCCAAGCGGCTCAAAACATTCAGTACTTC. It encodes CASSQAAQNIQYF.

The chain combines TRBV20-1 with TRBJ2-1, with 7 bases lining up with TRBD2. The trim removed 3 bases at V and 3 bases at J, leaving 2 bases unmatched. This CDR3 has 13 amino acids. CDR1 DFQATT and CDR2 SNEGSKA come from the germline V gene (reference sequence). The CDR3 region is CSASGRFYNEQFF. In nucleotides, the CDR3 is TGCAGTGCTAGCGGGAGGTTCTACAATGAGCAGTTCTTC.

J is TRBJ2-3 and V is TRBV7-6, with 8 nucleotides matching TRBD2. Germline loops: CDR1 SGHVS, CDR2 FNYEAQ. CDR3 length: 17 residues. Germline trimming cut 4 bases from V and 4 bases from J; bases unmatched to any gene: 13. DNA for the CDR3: TGTGCCAGCAGCTCGGGACCCTGGCGGGAGGTAGCAGATACGCAGTATTTT. It yields the protein CASSSGPWREVADTQYF.

The chain has TRBV7-3 and TRBJ2-1; 8 positions agree with TRBD2. Germline V gene sequence: CDR1 SGHTA, CDR2 FQGTGA. The J segment lost 6 bases and the V segment lost 0 bases, leaving 4 bases of the junction unmatched. The CDR3 runs 15 residues. CDR3: CASSLTSGLGNEQFF. The CDR3 bases are TGTGCCAGCAGCTTAACGTCGGGACTAGGCAATGAGCAGTTCTTC.

At least ten counts were recorded for this clonotype. J is TRBJ2-1 and V is TRBV9, with TRBD1 as a possible D gene (6 bases). CDR3 length equals 14 residues. V lost 0 bases and J 7 bases, leaving 11 bases between the germline ends. Germline CDR1 is SGDLS and CDR2 is YYNGEE. CDR3: CASSVAGTGNEQFF. In nucleotides, the CDR3 is TGTGCCAGCAGCGTAGCGGGCACAGGGAATGAGCAGTTCTTC.

This clonotype was seen many times. V usage is TRBV29-1 and J usage is TRBJ2-5; no clear D gene. Germline V gene lookup returns CDR1 SQVTM and CDR2 ANQGSEA. This CDR3 contains 14 residues. Trimming pared 4 bases from V and 5 bases from J, leaving 17 bases between. Here the CDR3 reads CSVVPRDTSETQYF. CDR3 sequence (DNA): TGCAGCGTTGTACCTCGCGACACCTCGGAGACCCAGTACTTC.

V gene TRBV30 combines with J gene TRBJ1-1, with D tentatively TRBD1 (5 bases). Per the germline V gene, CDR1 is GTSNPN and CDR2 is SVGIG (reference sequence). This CDR3 comprises 12 residues. V lost 0 bases, J lost 5 bases, and 7 bases lay in between. The CDR3, as DNA: TGTGCCTGGAGTGTATGGGGGACTGAAGCTTTCTTT. It encodes CAWSVWGTEAFF.

This clonotype is labeled as medium-sized. This rearrangement joins TRBV2 to TRBJ1-4, with D possibly matching TRBD1 (5 bases). The germline V gene encodes CDR1 SNHLY and CDR2 FYNNEI. There are 11 residues in the CDR3. V was pared by 5 bases and J by 10 bases, with 8 bases between. CDR3 loop: CASSWGGKLFF. As DNA, the CDR3 is TGTGCCAGCAGTTGGGGGGGAAAACTGTTTTTT. Drawing the rest from reference TRBV2 and TRBJ1-4, the complete variable domain is EPEVTQTPSHQVTQMGQEVILRCVPISNHLYFYWYRQILGQKVEFLVSFYNNEISEKSEIFDDQFSVERPDGSNFTLKIRSTKLEDSAMYFCASSWGGKLFFGSGTQLSVL.

This clonotype was found many times. The chain links TRBV29-1 to TRBJ1-1; D remains unclear. V lost 2 bases and J 1 base, leaving 8 bases between the germline ends. Germline CDR1 and CDR2: SQVTM and ANQGSEA. The CDR3 runs 13 residues. The CDR3 loop is CSVESSQNTEAFF. Here the CDR3 DNA reads TGCAGCGTTGAAAGTTCACAGAACACTGAAGCTTTCTTT. The whole variable domain, remainder taken from reference TRBV29-1 and TRBJ1-1, is SAVISQKPSRDICQRGTSLTIQCQVDSQVTMMFWYRQQPGQSLTLIATANQGSEATYESGFVIDKFPISRPNLTFSTLTVSNMSPEDSSIYLCSVESSQNTEAFFGQGTRLTVV.

The chain uses TRBV11-2 and TRBJ2-3; maybe TRBD1 (5 bases). Germline-derived CDR1 and CDR2 are SGHAT and FQNNGV. The CDR3 is 14 amino acids. V shed 3 bases and J shed 7 bases, with 14 bases lying between them. The CDR3 coding sequence is TGTGCCAGCAGCTTCCTAGTGGGGCAGAATACGCAGTATTTT. It yields the protein CASSFLVGQNTQYF.

This clonotype rates as medium-sized. The gene calls are TRBV6-5 and TRBJ2-5; no clear D gene. The V end was cut by 4 bases, the J end by 5 bases, with 11 bases between. The length of the CDR3 is 13 residues. Germline values: CDR1 MNHEY, CDR2 SVGAGI. The CDR3 bases are TGTGCCAGCAGTTCCCCCGGGTCGGAGACCCAGTACTTC. Translating gives CASSSPGSETQYF.

This clonotype came up many times. This chain uses TRBV19 with TRBJ1-2, with D hard to call. CDR3 size: 14 residues. V gave up 0 bases and J gave up 4 bases, with 9 bases separating them. Germline loops: CDR1 LNHDA, CDR2 SQIVND (reference sequence). The CDR3 sequence: CASSIDVAVYGYTF. The CDR3 DNA reads TGTGCCAGTAGTATAGACGTGGCAGTCTATGGCTACACCTTC.

There are many counts of this clonotype. The V gene is TRBV6-6, the J gene TRBJ2-5; 7 nucleotides match TRBD1. In germline, CDR1 is MNHNY, CDR2 SVGAGI (reference sequence). The ends lost 0 bases at V and 1 base at J; junction bases unmatched: 2. CDR3 length: 15 amino acids. CDR3 in amino acids: CASSYSGQLQETQYF. CDR3 coding DNA: TGTGCCAGCAGTTACTCGGGACAGCTCCAAGAGACCCAGTACTTC.

This clonotype was detected ten times or more. V usage is TRBV5-1 and J usage is TRBJ2-5; 8 positions match TRBD1. Germline V gives CDR1 SGHRS, CDR2 YFSETQ. The CDR3 spans 15 residues. V lost 4 bases and J lost 4; bases outside the gene matches: 9. The CDR3 sequence is CASSTGQGRRETQYF. The CDR3 DNA reads TGCGCCAGCAGCACCGGACAGGGAAGAAGAGAGACCCAGTACTTC.

J is TRBJ2-1 and V is TRBV24-1, with 8 positions matching TRBD1. Germline V gives CDR1 KGHDR, CDR2 SFDVKD. The CDR3 consists of 16 residues. J gave up 3 bases and V 3 bases, and 6 bases lay outside the gene matches. The CDR3 nucleotides read TGTGCCACCAGTGATGCAGGACAGGGATTCTACAATGAGCAGTTCTTC. This codes for CATSDAGQGFYNEQFF.

This clonotype was seen repeatedly, ten times or more. The chain employs TRBV20-1 and TRBJ2-7; tentative D call: TRBD1 (6 bases). CDR3 length: 14 amino acids. V lost 6 bases and J 0 bases, leaving 15 bases between the germline ends. The germline gives CDR1 DFQATT, CDR2 SNEGSKA (reference sequence). CDR3 amino acids: CSAWRAGASYEQYF. For the CDR3, the DNA is TGCAGTGCCTGGCGGGCAGGGGCCTCCTACGAGCAGTACTTC.